One sample yielded the 10 T cell receptor beta chains listed below, sequenced in a study of blood T cell repertoires in COVID-19. The method was immunoSEQ multiplex PCR; TCRdb's version includes in-frame clones alone and lacks a portion of them. The sample shows some 300,000 clones, approximately 86% of them seen only once. Material for sequencing was peripheral blood. These receptors came from a man in his 70s with acute or convalescent COVID-19.

This rearrangement joins TRBV6-5 to TRBJ1-6; possibly TRBD1 for D (6 bases). V was clipped by 4 bases and J by 10 bases, with 14 bases between them. Looked up from germline, CDR1 is MNHEY and CDR2 is SVGAGI. This CDR3 has 14 amino acids. CDR3 sequence reads: CASSLLGARSPLHF. DNA for the CDR3: TGTGCCAGCAGTTTATTGGGGGCGCGGTCACCCCTCCACTTT.

This rearrangement joins TRBV4-1 to TRBJ2-3; 7 bases agree with TRBD2. The V gene end was trimmed by 0 bases and the J gene end by 14 bases; junction bases not matched to a gene: 8. Germline V lookup: CDR1 MGHRA, CDR2 YSYEKL. This CDR3 has 13 residues. The CDR3 reads CASSQDVGGSGYF. The DNA for the CDR3 is TGCGCCAGCAGCCAAGATGTGGGCGGGAGTGGGTATTTT.

The genes are TRBV5-4 and TRBJ2-3, with a tentative D call TRBD2 (7 bases). V lost 2 bases and J 2 bases, leaving 15 bases between the germline ends. The CDR3 loop spans 16 amino acids. CDR1 and CDR2 (germline): SGHNT, YYREEE (reference sequence). CDR3 protein: CASSLGGGSDTDTQYF. The CDR3 nucleotides are TGTGCCAGCAGCTTAGGGGGGGGCTCTGACACAGATACGCAGTATTTT.

This chain joins TRBV5-4 and TRBJ2-2, with TRBD2 as a possible D gene (7 bases). The CDR3 sequence is 16 residues long. V was pared by 2 bases and J by 4 bases, with 15 bases between. Germline values: CDR1 SGHNT, CDR2 YYREEE (reference sequence). The DNA for the CDR3 is TGTGCCAGCAGCTTCTTTAGGGGGGGGGCCACCGGGGAGCTGTTTTTT. This sequence encodes CASSFFRGGATGELFF. The whole variable domain, filled in from reference TRBV5-4 and TRBJ2-2, reads ETGVTQSPTHLIKTRGQQVTLRCSSQSGHNTVSWYQQALGQGPQFIFQYYREEENGRGNFPPRFSGLQFPNYSSELNVNALELDDSALYLCASSFFRGGATGELFFGEGSRLTVL.

The count of this clone is one. V is TRBV18 and J is TRBJ2-1, with TRBD2 matching over 7 bases. This CDR3 spans 17 amino acids. The germline CDR1 and CDR2 sequences are KGHSH and LQKENI. V shed 3 bases and J 0 bases; nucleotides not matched to a gene: 8. The CDR3 DNA reads as TGTGCCAGCTCACCCCGCGGAGCGGGAAGCTCCTACAATGAGCAGTTCTTC. It specifies CASSPRGAGSSYNEQFF.

The CDR3 sequence: CALRTGGPEAFF. The DNA of the CDR3 is TGTGCCTTGAGGACGGGGGGGCCTGAAGCTTTCTTT. This chain joins TRBV30 and TRBJ1-1; D perhaps matches TRBD1 (6 bases). The CDR3 runs 12 residues. Germline CDR1 and CDR2: GTSNPN and SVGIG (reference sequence). The V end was cut by 7 bases, the J end by 6 bases, with 15 bases between.

Here the CDR3 reads CASSPTVGQPQHF. The CDR3 DNA follows: TGTGCCAGCAGCCCAACCGTGGGCCAGCCCCAGCATTTT. The chain combines TRBV6-2 or TRBV6-3 with TRBJ1-5; D unclear. The CDR3 loop spans 13 amino acids. Trimming removed 6 bases at V and 7 bases at J, with 13 bases between. CDR1 and CDR2 (germline): MNHEY, SVGEGT.

The CDR3 reads CARSLVLAGGGDTQYF. The CDR3 DNA sequence: TGTGCCAGAAGCCTGGTGCTAGCGGGAGGTGGGGATACGCAGTATTTT. The chain joins TRBV5-3 to TRBJ2-3; 11 nucleotides match TRBD2. TRBV5-3 is marked as an open reading frame, function uncertain. V lost 4 bases to trimming and J lost 6 bases; unmatched junction nucleotides: 10. The CDR3 sequence is 16 residues long.

V is TRBV5-8 and J is TRBJ1-1; TRBD1 agrees at 7 bases. The germline gives CDR1 SGHTS, CDR2 YDEGEE. J gave up 0 bases and V 2 bases, and 7 bases lay outside the gene matches. This CDR3 region has 16 residues. As DNA, the CDR3 is TGTGCCAGCAGCTTTTGGGGGACAGCTTTGAACACTGAAGCTTTCTTT. Translation gives CASSFWGTALNTEAFF.

The chain has TRBV28 and TRBJ1-3; tentative D call: TRBD1 (5 bases). Germline assignment: CDR1 MDHEN and CDR2 SYDVKM. V was trimmed by 2 bases and J by 1 base, leaving 9 bases between them. This CDR3 comprises 15 residues. The DNA of the CDR3 is TGTGCCAGCAGTTTACGGGGGTATTCTGGAAACACCATATATTTT. Its translation: CASSLRGYSGNTIYF.